This TCR delta chain derives from a study of gammadelta T cells in human blood. Study-wide results and caveats: Polyclonal expansion of innate γδ T cells after birth appeared microbially driven.

TCRdb made new clone calls on the RT-PCR reads using CATT. This sample has some 850 delta-chain clones, with 13% to 15% found just once. Germline values: CDR1 GEAIGNYY, CDR2 EKD. The V and J ends lost 1 base and 0 bases respectively, with 12 bases between them. The CDR3 totals 18 residues. Concerning this clone: Its antigen remains unknown. A read error is the likely source, as a far larger clone sits one nucleotide away.

The receptor's source is a human fetus. This rearrangement joins TRDV2 to TRDJ3; perhaps TRDD3 as D (5 bases). TCRdb supplies no J gene; here it was assigned by aligning the nucleotide sequence to germline. Material: non-Vgamma9Vdelta2 gamma-delta T cells from fetal blood. The CDR3 loop reads CACDTSGASSWDTRQMFF. Written as DNA, the CDR3 is TGTGCCTGTGACACGTCGGGGGCGAGCTCCTGGGACACCCGACAGATGTTTTTC.